This T cell receptor beta chain derives from a study of shared clonotypes between healthy human individuals. As to this clone: Antigen unknown.

Researchers divided each subset's genomic DNA evenly across several immunoSEQ plates. Libraries were prepared by immunoSEQ multiplex PCR; TCRdb keeps only in-frame clonotypes and omits some of them. The sample carries about half a million clones, 81% recorded once. Study observations and caveats: Represented diversity, genetic and exposure-history alike, was limited by few donors.

CDR3 size: 12 residues. Germline V lookup: CDR1 SGHTA, CDR2 FQGNSA. V lost 5 bases and J lost 4, with 8 bases in between. The receptor was derived from a woman between 40 and 55 years old in good health. Some clones in this sample may be carry-over from other donors' samples. The sample taken for sequencing was PBMCs. The chain carries TRBV7-2 and TRBJ1-2; possibly TRBD1 for D (5 bases). The CDR3 DNA reads as TGTGCCAGCAGCCCGACAGCCTATGGCTACACCTTC. This codes for CASSPTAYGYTF.